Listed here are 28 T cell receptor beta chains from one sample, sequenced in a study of blood T cell repertoires in COVID-19. Assay used: immunoSEQ multiplex PCR; TCRdb lists only in-frame clones, some missing. The data contain approximately 300,000 clones, around 84% of them singletons. Sequencing was done on a sample of PBMCs or T cells enriched from blood (not recorded which). The receptor source for this set is a young woman who had been exposed to COVID-19.

The rearrangement joins TRBV7-3 to TRBJ2-1, with TRBD1 as a possible D gene (5 bases). The CDR3 has 18 amino acids. Trimming took 5 bases from V and 0 from J, leaving 20 bases between them. In germline, CDR1 is SGHTA, CDR2 FQGTGA. The CDR3 region is CASSLGRQIQSSYNEQFF. In nucleotides, the CDR3 is TGTGCCAGCAGCCTCGGAAGACAGATCCAGAGCTCCTACAATGAGCAGTTCTTC.

This rearrangement joins TRBV4-1 to TRBJ1-5; TRBD1 agrees at 9 bases. CDR1 is MGHRA, CDR2 YSYEKL, per germline. This CDR3 comprises 18 residues. The junction had 10 bases not matched to a gene; V was cut back by 0 bases and J by 4 bases. The CDR3 DNA sequence: TGCGCCAGCAGCCAAGATCCAAGTGGACAGGGGAAAAATCAGCCCCAGCATTTT. It is translated as CASSQDPSGQGKNQPQHF.

This clone was recorded only once. CDR3 sequence: CASRKTGDSNQPQHF. The CDR3 DNA reads as TGTGCCAGCAGAAAGACAGGGGATAGCAATCAGCCCCAGCATTTT. The rearrangement links TRBV28 to TRBJ1-5; TRBD1 matches at 8 bases. V lost 6 bases and J lost 0; bases outside the gene matches: 4. The CDR3 has 15 residues. Germline lookup yields CDR1 MDHEN and CDR2 SYDVKM.

This clone occurred a few times. The chain is built from TRBV2 and TRBJ1-3; no reliable D call. CDR1 is SNHLY and CDR2 is FYNNEI in the germline V gene. Trimming took 3 bases from V and 0 from J, leaving 12 bases between them. This CDR3 comprises 16 residues. CDR3 sequence: CASSEGVSFSGNTIYF. CDR3 in DNA: TGTGCCAGCAGTGAGGGCGTCAGTTTCTCTGGAAACACCATATATTTT.

The rearrangement joins TRBV25-1 to TRBJ2-1, with D possibly being TRBD2 (6 bases). This CDR3 comprises 16 residues. Germline CDR1 is MGHDK and CDR2 is SYGVNS. The V and J ends lost 1 base and 9 bases respectively, with 19 bases between them. DNA for the CDR3: TGTGCCAGCAGTGAATCCCCAGGGAGGCTTTCTTTTGAGCAGTTCTTC. This codes for CASSESPGRLSFEQFF.

A remark on this clone: The sample carries other DNA sequences with the same CDR3. CDR3 nucleotide sequence: TGTGCCTGGAGTGTGGGGCAGGGCTACGAGCAGTACTTC. Amino acids: CAWSVGQGYEQYF. The chain employs TRBV30 and TRBJ2-7; a possible D gene is TRBD1 (5 bases). V lost 0 bases and J 3 bases, leaving 9 bases between the germline ends. The CDR3 is 13 residues long. Germline V gene data show CDR1 as GTSNPN and CDR2 as SVGIG (reference sequence).

V usage is TRBV29-1 and J usage is TRBJ1-3; the D gene is possibly TRBD1 (6 bases). This CDR3 region has 13 residues. V was cut by 5 bases and J by 1 base, with 9 bases left in between. Germline V CDR1 and CDR2: SQVTM, ANQGSEA. The CDR3 sequence: CSVSQGSGNTIYF. DNA for the CDR3: TGCAGCGTTTCACAGGGATCTGGAAACACCATATATTTT.

The rearrangement joins TRBV19 to TRBJ2-7, with 9 bases that match TRBD2. This CDR3 has 14 residues. Germline CDR1 LNHDA, CDR2 SQIVND (reference sequence). With 5 bases clipped from V and 2 bases from J, the junction kept 4 bases outside the gene matches. The CDR3 loop is CASSQSGGTYEQYF. The CDR3 DNA reads TGTGCCAGTAGTCAGAGCGGGGGGACCTACGAGCAGTACTTC.

The CDR3 loop reads CASYTGAVSNQPQHF. As DNA, the CDR3 is TGTGCCAGCTACACAGGGGCGGTGAGCAATCAGCCCCAGCATTTT. This chain uses TRBV28 with TRBJ1-5, with 7 bases fitting TRBD1. The trim removed 8 bases at V and 1 base at J, leaving 8 bases unmatched. Per the germline V gene, CDR1 is MDHEN and CDR2 is SYDVKM. This CDR3 has 15 residues.

The chain is built from TRBV3-1 (or the pseudogene TRBV3-2) and TRBJ1-4, with 9 bases aligning to TRBD1. CDR1 is LGHDT, CDR2 YNNKEL, per germline (reference sequence). Losses at the gene ends were 3 bases for V and 8 bases for J; bases not matched to a gene: 4. The CDR3 has 14 residues. The CDR3 reads CASSQRQGGEKLFF. Here the CDR3 DNA reads TGTGCCAGCAGCCAGAGACAGGGGGGAGAAAAACTGTTTTTT.

The gene calls are TRBV28 and TRBJ2-1, with 14 bases lining up with TRBD2. J was trimmed by 5 bases and V by 6 bases; bases with no gene match: 3. CDR1 and CDR2 from the germline V gene are MDHEN and SYDVKM. The CDR3 is 15 amino acids. The CDR3 DNA reads as TGTGCCAGCAGCCCGGGACTAGCGGGAGACAATGAGCAGTTCTTC. Its translation is CASSPGLAGDNEQFF.

The chain employs TRBV12-3 or TRBV12-4 and TRBJ2-2; no firm D call. This CDR3 region has 12 residues. Trimming removed 6 bases at V and 7 bases at J, with 9 bases between. The CDR3 protein is CASSRVVGELFF. CDR3 coding DNA: TGTGCCAGCAGCCGGGTTGTCGGGGAGCTGTTTTTT.

A word on this clone: One junction end does not reproduce the germline sequence, and a read error may be involved. The V and J genes are TRBV7-7 and TRBJ2-5; the D gene is possibly TRBD2 (5 bases). In germline, CDR1 is SSHAT, CDR2 FNYEAQ (reference sequence). The CDR3 sequence is 14 residues long. CDR3 DNA sequence: TGTGCTAGCAGCTCTGGGAGCCTTCAAGAGACCCAGTACTTC. It codes for CASSSGSLQETQYF.

The genes are TRBV28 and TRBJ2-7, with 9 bases that match TRBD2. This CDR3 region has 18 residues. J lost 0 bases, V lost 3 bases, and 12 bases had no gene match. CDR1 MDHEN and CDR2 SYDVKM come from the germline V gene. Here the CDR3 reads CASSLSLVGGGDSYEQYF. In nucleotides, the CDR3 is TGTGCCAGCAGTTTGAGTCTGGTAGGCGGGGGGGACTCCTACGAGCAGTACTTC.

This clone was seen once. The gene calls are TRBV11-2 and TRBJ2-1; possibly TRBD2 for D (5 bases). Germline lookup yields CDR1 SGHAT and CDR2 FQNNGV. Trimming removed 1 base from V and 5 bases from J, with 12 bases in between. This CDR3 has 15 amino acids. CDR3 amino acids: CASSLALARNNEQFF. CDR3 bases: TGTGCCAGCAGCTTAGCCCTAGCCCGAAACAATGAGCAGTTCTTC.

The rearrangement joins TRBV5-1 to TRBJ2-3; 9 nucleotides match TRBD1. Trimming at V came to 4 bases and at J to 5 bases, leaving 8 bases not matched to a gene. The CDR3 runs 15 residues. Per germline, CDR1 SGHRS and CDR2 YFSETQ. CDR3 DNA: TGCGCCAGCAGCGCCGGGACAGGGAGTGGAGATACGCAGTATTTT. It translates to CASSAGTGSGDTQYF.

The CDR3, as DNA: TGTGCCAGCAGTCTCAACAGGGGTTACGAGCAGTACTTC. Its translation: CASSLNRGYEQYF. This rearrangement joins TRBV2 to TRBJ2-7, with 7 bases aligning to TRBD1. V shed 5 bases and J 4 bases; nucleotides not matched to a gene: 5. The length of the CDR3 is 13 residues. Germline CDR1 and CDR2: SNHLY and FYNNEI. Drawing the rest from reference TRBV2 and TRBJ2-7, the complete variable domain is EPEVTQTPSHQVTQMGQEVILRCVPISNHLYFYWYRQILGQKVEFLVSFYNNEISEKSEIFDDQFSVERPDGSNFTLKIRSTKLEDSAMYFCASSLNRGYEQYFGPGTRLTVT.

The genes are TRBV2 and TRBJ2-7; 8 positions agree with TRBD1. There are 14 residues in the CDR3. The J segment lost 0 bases and the V segment lost 4 bases, leaving 2 bases of the junction unmatched. From germline, CDR1 is SNHLY and CDR2 FYNNEI. The CDR3 nucleotides are TGTGCCAGCAGTGGACAGGGGTTCTCCTACGAGCAGTACTTC. This sequence encodes CASSGQGFSYEQYF.

The J gene is TRBJ2-2, the V gene TRBV7-8; 15 positions agree with TRBD2. Trimming removed 5 bases from V and 2 bases from J; junction bases left unmatched: 3. This CDR3 comprises 17 residues. Germline lookup yields CDR1 SGHVS and CDR2 FQNEAQ. This chain's CDR3 is CASSRTSGGANTGELFF. CDR3 in DNA: TGTGCCAGCAGCCGGACTAGCGGGGGGGCCAACACCGGGGAGCTGTTTTTT.

The CDR3 here is CASRPTSGTDTQYF. The CDR3 DNA reads TGTGCCAGCAGGCCGACTAGCGGCACAGATACGCAGTATTTT. This chain connects TRBV2 to TRBJ2-3, with TRBD2 matching over 8 bases. V lost 6 bases to trimming and J lost 1 base; unmatched junction nucleotides: 3. CDR3 length: 14 residues. Germline loops: CDR1 SNHLY, CDR2 FYNNEI.

The J gene is TRBJ2-3, the V gene TRBV4-3, with 10 bases fitting TRBD1. CDR1 and CDR2 (germline): LGHNA, YSLEER. Losses at the gene ends were 0 bases for V and 2 bases for J; bases not matched to a gene: 8. The CDR3 runs 18 residues. The CDR3 coding sequence is TGCGCCAGCAGCCAAGAGGTCAGGGACAGGGGAACCACAGATACGCAGTATTTT. Residues: CASSQEVRDRGTTDTQYF.

In DNA form, the CDR3 reads TGCGCCAGCAGCCAAGAGTCCGGGACAGGGAATTCACCCCTCCACTTT. This translates into CASSQESGTGNSPLHF. J is TRBJ1-6 and V is TRBV4-3; 9 bases map to TRBD1. Looked up from germline, CDR1 is LGHNA and CDR2 is YSLEER. Trimming cost V 0 bases and J 7 bases; bases outside gene matches: 4. CDR3 length: 16 amino acids.

V gene TRBV9 combines with J gene TRBJ1-2, with 7 positions matching TRBD1. V was clipped by 4 bases and J by 8 bases; unmatched bases: 11. Germline V gene lookup returns CDR1 SGDLS and CDR2 YYNGEE. This CDR3 has 14 amino acids. In DNA form, the CDR3 reads TGTGCCAGCAGCTCCCGACGGGCAGGGGGAGGCTACACCTTC. It specifies CASSSRRAGGGYTF.

The chain has TRBV27 and TRBJ2-2, with 7 bases fitting TRBD2. The V gene end was trimmed by 5 bases and the J gene end by 2 bases; junction bases not matched to a gene: 11. Per germline, CDR1 MNHEY and CDR2 SMNVEV (reference sequence). The CDR3 loop spans 17 amino acids. CDR3 protein: CASSNYLPSGNTGELFF. The CDR3 region has the DNA TGTGCCAGCAGTAATTACCTTCCTAGCGGAAACACCGGGGAGCTGTTTTTT.

The CDR3 nucleotides read TGTGCCAGCAGTTTAGCGGGACAGGGCTCCCTTCGAGCTTTCTTT. It encodes CASSLAGQGSLRAFF. The chain has TRBV28 and TRBJ1-1, with 9 bases lining up with TRBD1. This CDR3 has 15 residues. Germline CDR1 MDHEN, CDR2 SYDVKM. After removal of 2 bases from V and 10 bases from J, the junction contained 11 bases not matched to a gene.

This clone was observed a single time. Here the CDR3 DNA reads TGTGCCAGCAGCGCCCAGGGGGCGACTGAAGCTTTCTTT. It specifies CASSAQGATEAFF. The gene calls are TRBV7-9 and TRBJ1-1; 8 bases agree with TRBD1. After removal of 5 bases from V and 5 bases from J, the junction contained 4 bases not matched to a gene. This CDR3 has 13 residues. CDR1 and CDR2 (germline): SEHNR, FQNEAQ (reference sequence). Full variable domain (rest looked up from reference TRBV7-9 and TRBJ1-1): DTGVSQNPRHKITKRGQNVTFRCDPISEHNRLYWYRQTLGQGPEFLTYFQNEAQLEKSRLLSDRFSAERPKGSFSTLEIQRTEQGDSAMYLCASSAQGATEAFFGQGTRLTVV.

This chain joins TRBV7-3 and TRBJ2-1; no reliable D call. In germline, CDR1 is SGHTA, CDR2 FQGTGA. Between the trimmed V and J ends, which lost 5 bases and 5 bases, there was a span of 10 bases. The CDR3 runs to 13 residues. The CDR3 nucleotides read TGTGCCAGCAGCCCTAAGACAAACAATGAGCAGTTCTTC. This gives the protein CASSPKTNNEQFF. The full variable domain, rest sourced from reference TRBV7-3 and TRBJ2-1, is GAGVSQTPSNKVTEKGKYVELRCDPISGHTALYWYRQSLGQGPEFLIYFQGTGAADDSGLPNDRFFAVRPEGSVSTLKIQRTERGDSAVYLCASSPKTNNEQFFGPGTRLTVL.

The genes are TRBV2 and TRBJ1-6; TRBD1 agrees at 7 bases. This CDR3 spans 16 amino acids. Trimming cost V 3 bases and J 9 bases; bases outside gene matches: 11. Germline loops: CDR1 SNHLY, CDR2 FYNNEI. CDR3: CASSDFQGQMSSPLHF. The DNA of the CDR3 is TGTGCCAGCAGTGATTTCCAGGGACAGATGAGTTCACCCCTCCACTTT.